These 19 T cell receptor beta chains share one sample of origin, sequenced in a study of T cells in Graves' hyperthyroidism and ophthalmopathy. RNA transcripts gave rise to amplified TCR beta CDR3 regions. HTBI primers were the set used in a first-round RT-PCR of the TCR CDR3. MiXCR was run by TCRdb on the multiplex PCR reads, yielding one entry per CDR3 protein. This table has more than 500,000 distinct CDR3 sequences, around 16% appearing once. Sequencing was done on a sample of blood. Receptors originate from a woman under 40 with Graves' hyperthyroidism.

The V gene is TRBV20-1, the J gene TRBJ2-7, with TRBD1 identical over 8 bases. V trimming: 6 bases; J trimming: 6 bases; junction bases outside the gene matches: 10. Germline V CDR1 and CDR2: DFQATT, SNEGSKA (reference sequence). This CDR3 region has 13 residues. CDR3 in DNA: TGCAGTGCCACACCGGACAGGGTAGGCGAGCAGTACTTC. It translates to CSATPDRVGEQYF.

This clonotype was detected many times. The chain recombines TRBV7-9 with TRBJ2-1; TRBD2 matches 10 bases. Losses at the gene ends were 5 bases for V and 5 bases for J; bases not matched to a gene: 9. This CDR3 is 16 amino acids long. The V gene's germline CDR1 is SEHNR and CDR2 FQNEAQ (reference sequence). The CDR3 nucleotides read TGTGCCAGCAGCCAGGGGAGGACTAGCGGCGACAATGAGCAGTTCTTC. Protein product: CASSQGRTSGDNEQFF.

This clonotype was seen a handful of times. The chain couples TRBV19 to TRBJ1-5, with D unresolved. Deletions cut 3 bases from V and 0 bases from J, with 9 bases between. CDR3 length: 15 residues. Germline loops: CDR1 LNHDA, CDR2 SQIVND (reference sequence). DNA of the CDR3: TGTGCCAGTAGTATGGCCTCTAATAGCAATCAGCCCCAGCATTTT. It codes for CASSMASNSNQPQHF.

This clonotype was seen only a few times. The chain carries TRBV15 and TRBJ2-6; the D gene could be TRBD1 or TRBD2 (5 bases each). The V end was cut by 0 bases, the J end by 1 base, with 16 bases between. The CDR3 covers 19 residues. Germline V gene lookup returns CDR1 LNHNV and CDR2 YYDKDF (reference sequence). The chain's CDR3 is CATSRDLGTWKSGANVLTF. CDR3 nucleotide sequence: TGTGCCACCAGCAGAGATTTAGGGACCTGGAAGTCTGGGGCCAACGTCCTGACTTTC.

There are a few counts of this clonotype. This sequence joins TRBV6-8 and TRBJ1-1; D is unclear. From germline, CDR1 is MNHGY and CDR2 SAAAGT. This CDR3 region has 14 residues. V lost 4 bases, J lost 3 bases, and 12 bases lay in between. The CDR3 DNA sequence: TGTGCCAGCAGTTCGGACCTCGGGGACACTGAAGCTTTCTTT. It is translated as CASSSDLGDTEAFF.

In this sample, this clonotype turned up many times. The chain uses TRBV2 and TRBJ1-2; D remains unclear. Germline CDR1 is SNHLY and CDR2 is FYNNEI. V was trimmed by 2 bases and J by 0 bases, leaving 16 bases between them. This CDR3 is built from 17 residues. DNA for the CDR3: TGTGCCAGCAGTGAATTGAAGGGCATCCCCACTAACTATGGCTACACCTTC. This sequence encodes CASSELKGIPTNYGYTF.

This clonotype was recorded once. The chain has TRBV13 and TRBJ2-2, with 10 bases fitting TRBD2. V gave up 0 bases and J gave up 5 bases; unmatched junction bases: 21. In germline, CDR1 is PRHDT, CDR2 FYEKMQ (reference sequence). This CDR3 has 22 amino acids. CDR3 sequence (DNA): TGTGCCAGCAGCTTAGGTCTCCACTACAGGGTCGTGGTAGCGGGAGGAACCGGGGAGCTGTTTTTT. Its protein product is CASSLGLHYRVVVAGGTGELFF. Based on the CDR3 plus reference TRBV13 and TRBJ2-2, the full variable domain is AAGVIQSPRHLIKEKRETATLKCYPIPRHDTVYWYQQGPGQDPQFLISFYEKMQSDKGSIPDRFSAQQFSDYHSELNMSSLELGDSALYFCASSLGLHYRVVVAGGTGELFFGEGSRLTVL.

This chain links TRBV19 with TRBJ2-3, with D uncertain. The V end was cut by 5 bases, the J end by 0 bases, with 15 bases between. The CDR3 runs to 16 residues. Germline assignment: CDR1 LNHDA and CDR2 SQIVND (reference sequence). The CDR3 DNA reads TGTGCCAGTAGTCCCCCTCGGACGGCTAGCACAGATACGCAGTATTTT. Translation: CASSPPRTASTDTQYF.

V is TRBV24-1 and J is TRBJ2-3; a possible D gene is TRBD2 (5 bases). This CDR3 has 15 residues. Germline values: CDR1 KGHDR, CDR2 SFDVKD. Between the trimmed V and J ends, which lost 4 bases and 2 bases, there was a span of 12 bases. In DNA, the CDR3 is TGTGCCACCAGTGACAGGACCGACTACACAGATACGCAGTATTTT. It is translated as CATSDRTDYTDTQYF.

This clonotype was observed a handful of times. The genes are TRBV5-5 and TRBJ1-6, with D tentatively TRBD1 (6 bases). From germline, CDR1 is SGHKS and CDR2 YYEKEE (reference sequence). This CDR3 contains 13 residues. Trimming cost V 1 base and J 8 bases, with 7 bases left between them. The CDR3: CASSLRTDSPLHF. The CDR3 coding sequence is TGTGCCAGCAGCTTGAGGACAGATTCACCCCTCCACTTT.

The chain combines TRBV19 with TRBJ1-1; 8 bases line up with TRBD1. The CDR3 contains 14 residues. Germline values: CDR1 LNHDA, CDR2 SQIVND (reference sequence). V was clipped by 5 bases and J by 4 bases; unmatched bases: 6. The chain's CDR3 is CASSSGTGFTEAFF. CDR3 coding DNA: TGTGCCAGTAGTTCTGGGACAGGATTCACTGAAGCTTTCTTT.

This clonotype was seen many times. The V gene is TRBV7-2, the J gene TRBJ1-3, with D tentatively TRBD1 (5 bases). Trimming left V 4 bases short and J 4 bases short, with 8 bases between. Germline lookup yields CDR1 SGHTA and CDR2 FQGNSA. The CDR3 runs 13 residues. The CDR3 loop is CASSSGHGNTIYF. DNA for the CDR3: TGTGCCAGCAGCTCGGGGCACGGAAACACCATATATTTT.

V gene TRBV5-6 combines with J gene TRBJ1-3; the D is unclear. Trimming took 2 bases from V and 0 from J, leaving 9 bases between them. Germline CDR1 is SGHDT and CDR2 is YYEEEE. The CDR3 is 15 amino acids. The chain's CDR3 is CASSFGLSSGNTIYF. CDR3 coding DNA: TGTGCCAGCAGCTTCGGTTTGAGCTCTGGAAACACCATATATTTT.

The V and J genes are TRBV7-8 and TRBJ2-3; D remains ambiguous. Deletions cut 2 bases from V and 4 bases from J, with 16 bases between. The CDR3 runs to 16 residues. Germline lookup yields CDR1 SGHVS and CDR2 FQNEAQ. In nucleotides, the CDR3 is TGTGCCAGCAGCTTAACGTCCCTCACCCTGGCAGATACGCAGTATTTT. Its translation: CASSLTSLTLADTQYF.

This clonotype was seen only a few times. The rearrangement joins TRBV3-1 to TRBJ1-4; a possible D gene is TRBD1 (5 bases). The length of the CDR3 is 13 residues. Germline V lookup: CDR1 LGHDT, CDR2 YNNKEL (reference sequence). The germline V and J ends were trimmed by 5 bases and 7 bases, with 11 bases remaining between them. DNA of the CDR3: TGTGCCAGCAGCGGGACCTCGGGTGAAAAACTGTTTTTT. Translating it yields CASSGTSGEKLFF.

This chain uses TRBV14 with TRBJ1-6; D is undetermined. Germline CDR1 SGHDN, CDR2 FVKESK. Trimming pared 6 bases from V and 10 bases from J, leaving 13 bases between. The CDR3 length is 13 residues. The CDR3 sequence: CASSLIVPSPLHF. In DNA, the CDR3 is TGTGCCAGCAGTCTTATTGTTCCCTCACCCCTCCACTTT.

The sample holds many counts of this clonotype. The chain employs TRBV29-1 and TRBJ2-1; D tentatively reads TRBD1 or TRBD2 (5 bases each). The ends were cut back, 5 bases at V and 1 base at J, with 12 bases in the middle. The CDR3 length is 14 residues. Germline V CDR1 and CDR2: SQVTM, ANQGSEA. The CDR3 region has the DNA TGCAGCGTTTCTAGGGACCAGTCCTACAATGAGCAGTTCTTC. Its translation: CSVSRDQSYNEQFF.

The rearrangement uses TRBV5-5 and TRBJ1-5; D remains ambiguous. The length of the CDR3 is 13 residues. V was cut by 2 bases and J by 7 bases, with 10 bases left in between. CDR1 is SGHKS, CDR2 YYEKEE, per germline (reference sequence). CDR3 DNA sequence: TGTGCCAGCAGCTTAGGTTGGGAACAGCCCCAGCATTTT. Translation: CASSLGWEQPQHF. The full variable domain, its missing parts supplied by reference TRBV5-5 and TRBJ1-5, is DAGVTQSPTHLIKTRGQQVTLRCSPISGHKSVSWYQQVLGQGPQFIFQYYEKEERGRGNFPDRFSARQFPNYSSELNVNALLLGDSALYLCASSLGWEQPQHFGDGTRLSIL.

This clonotype was picked up a small number of times. The chain recombines TRBV12-3 or TRBV12-4 with TRBJ2-3; 9 bases are a match to TRBD1. Trimming removed 7 bases from V and 5 bases from J; junction bases left unmatched: 10. There are 15 residues in the CDR3. CDR3 DNA sequence: TGTGCCAGCAATTCACCGGGACAGGGAATAGATACGCAGTATTTT. It translates to CASNSPGQGIDTQYF.